Presented here are 23 T cell receptor beta chains from one specimen sequenced in a study of blood T cell repertoires in COVID-19. The repertoire was sequenced with immunoSEQ multiplex PCR; TCRdb's copy has only in-frame clones and lacks some. The top ten clones hold 6.5% to 9.5% of a sample with approximately 210,000 clones, roughly 90% of them seen once. The sequenced sample consisted of PBMCs or T cells enriched from blood (not recorded which). These receptors were taken from a young woman who had recovered from COVID-19.

The rearrangement links TRBV11-2 to TRBJ2-5; 8 bases agree with TRBD2. The CDR3 totals 18 residues. Per the germline V gene, CDR1 is SGHAT and CDR2 is FQNNGV. V trimming: 0 bases; J trimming: 5 bases; junction bases outside the gene matches: 14. CDR3 nucleotides: TGTGCCAGCAGCTTAGATCGGCGGGGGGACCCACGTTCGGAGACCCAGTACTTC. This sequence encodes CASSLDRRGDPRSETQYF. Filled out from reference TRBV11-2 and TRBJ2-5, the complete variable domain reads EAGVAQSPRYKIIEKRQSVAFWCNPISGHATLYWYQQILGQGPKLLIQFQNNGVVDDSQLPKDRFSAERLKGVDSTLKIQPAKLEDSAVYLCASSLDRRGDPRSETQYFGPGTRLLVL.

This clone has a single count. The J gene is TRBJ1-2, the V gene TRBV12-3 or TRBV12-4, with 9 positions matching TRBD1. The J segment lost 6 bases and the V segment lost 5 bases, leaving 4 bases of the junction unmatched. CDR3 size: 13 residues. CDR3 nucleotide sequence: TGTGCCAGCAGTCCGCGGACAGGGGATGGCTACACCTTC. Its translation is CASSPRTGDGYTF.

The V gene is TRBV4-1, the J gene TRBJ1-1, with D maybe TRBD1 (6 bases). The V end lost 1 base, the J end lost 7 bases, and 10 bases lay between the germline ends. The CDR3 length is 13 residues. CDR1 MGHRA and CDR2 YSYEKL come from the germline V gene. The CDR3 DNA reads TGCGCCAGCAGCCAAGCGGACAGTCATGAAGCTTTCTTT. Translating gives CASSQADSHEAFF.

Concerning this clone: Other nucleotide sequences in the sample specify the same CDR3. This chain links TRBV2 with TRBJ1-3; D is uncertain. With 4 bases removed from V and 0 bases from J, the gap between germline ends came to 7 bases. Germline V gene sequence: CDR1 SNHLY, CDR2 FYNNEI. This CDR3 is built from 14 residues. CDR3 loop: CASSGQISGNTIYF. CDR3 bases: TGTGCCAGCAGTGGACAAATCTCTGGAAACACCATATATTTT.

J is TRBJ1-5 and V is TRBV7-4, with TRBD1 matching 8 bases. The germline V gene encodes CDR1 SGHVT and CDR2 SQSDAQ. J lost 5 bases, V lost 0 bases, and 15 bases had no gene match. The CDR3 sequence is 19 residues long. CDR3 sequence (DNA): TGTGCCAGCAGCTTAGCGCAAGGACAGGGATTGGTGATTGATCAGCCCCAGCATTTT. It is translated as CASSLAQGQGLVIDQPQHF.

The chain has TRBV7-2 and TRBJ1-1; D is undetermined. CDR3 length: 13 amino acids. V shed 4 bases and J shed 2 bases, with 8 bases lying between them. Per the germline V gene, CDR1 is SGHTA and CDR2 is FQGNSA. The CDR3 here is CASSSQKNTEAFF. DNA of the CDR3: TGTGCCAGCAGCTCCCAAAAAAACACTGAAGCTTTCTTT.

The chain employs TRBV10-2 and TRBJ1-1; 7 bases fit TRBD1. CDR1 and CDR2 from the germline V gene are WSHSY and SAAADI. This CDR3 has 12 residues. Trimming cost V 9 bases and J 0 bases; bases outside gene matches: 1. For the CDR3, the DNA is TGCGCCAGTGGGACAGTGAACACTGAAGCTTTCTTT. Its protein is CASGTVNTEAFF.

J is TRBJ1-3 and V is TRBV21-1. TRBV21-1 is a documented pseudogene. This CDR3 contains 16 residues. Here the CDR3 reads CASRRRGGLSGNTIYF. The CDR3 bases are TGTGCCAGCAGGCGGCGGGGCGGCCTCTCTGGAAACACCATATATTTT.

The chain employs TRBV28 and TRBJ2-1; 8 bases agree with TRBD2. From germline, CDR1 is MDHEN and CDR2 SYDVKM. After removal of 10 bases from V and 3 bases from J, the junction contained 14 bases not matched to a gene. The CDR3 totals 16 residues. CDR3 nucleotide sequence: TGTGCCACCTCTAAAGGTGGCGGGGGGATCTACAATGAGCAGTTCTTC. Translated: CATSKGGGGIYNEQFF.

J is TRBJ1-2 and V is TRBV27; TRBD1 matches 11 bases. V was clipped by 5 bases and J by 6 bases; unmatched bases: 5. This CDR3 comprises 14 residues. The germline CDR1 and CDR2 sequences are MNHEY and SMNVEV (reference sequence). The CDR3 sequence is CASSARTGGNGYTF. CDR3 sequence (DNA): TGTGCCAGCAGTGCACGGACAGGGGGCAATGGCTACACCTTC.

This chain links TRBV29-1 with TRBJ2-3, with TRBD2 matching over 7 bases. Per the germline V gene, CDR1 is SQVTM and CDR2 is ANQGSEA. V was pared by 2 bases and J by 1 base, with 6 bases of the junction left unmatched. The CDR3 consists of 15 residues. In DNA, the CDR3 is TGCAGCGTTGAAACGTACGCGGGGGGCACAGATACGCAGTATTTT. It translates to CSVETYAGGTDTQYF.

A single count supports this clone. The chain is built from TRBV18 and TRBJ1-3; D uncertain. Germline V gene lookup returns CDR1 KGHSH and CDR2 LQKENI. The CDR3 totals 16 residues. V lost 1 base and J 2 bases, leaving 12 bases between the germline ends. For the CDR3, the DNA is TGTGCCAGCTCACCACAGGACGAGGGAACTGGAAACACCATATATTTT. Translating it yields CASSPQDEGTGNTIYF.

The chain uses TRBV6-5 and TRBJ2-7; weak D call: TRBD1 (8 bases). The V end was cut by 9 bases, the J end by 2 bases, with 14 bases between. This CDR3 has 13 amino acids. CDR1 MNHEY and CDR2 SVGAGI come from the germline V gene. The CDR3 DNA reads TGTGCCAGTCAGCGGGACAGGACCTACGAGCAGTACTTC. It encodes CASQRDRTYEQYF.

The CDR3 DNA reads as TGCGCCAGCAGCCAAAGGGGGTCGGCGGGTTCTTCAGAGACCCAGTACTTC. Translation: CASSQRGSAGSSETQYF. The J gene is TRBJ2-5, the V gene TRBV4-1, with a tentative D call TRBD1 (6 bases). The CDR3 is 17 residues long. With 2 bases removed from V and 4 bases from J, the gap between germline ends came to 20 bases. Germline V CDR1 and CDR2: MGHRA, YSYEKL.

The chain recombines TRBV10-3 with TRBJ2-3; the match to TRBD2 covers 10 bases. J gave up 1 base and V 8 bases, and 9 bases lay outside the gene matches. The CDR3 totals 16 residues. CDR1 and CDR2 (germline): ENHRY, SYGVKD. DNA for the CDR3: TGTGCCATCGCAGGACTAGCGGTCCATGGCACAGATACGCAGTATTTT. It specifies CAIAGLAVHGTDTQYF.

The chain employs TRBV10-1 and TRBJ1-1, with TRBD1 as a possible D gene (5 bases). The CDR3 consists of 15 residues. CDR1 and CDR2 (germline): WNHNN, SYGVQD (reference sequence). V lost 4 bases and J lost 5, with 17 bases in between. The DNA for the CDR3 is TGCGCCAGCAGTGCCTTATCTGGGGAGGGGACTGAAGCTTTCTTT. Protein: CASSALSGEGTEAFF.

CDR3 protein: CAWSVGGISSEQYF. CDR3 DNA sequence: TGTGCCTGGAGTGTGGGGGGAATCAGTTCCGAGCAGTACTTC. The rearrangement uses TRBV30 and TRBJ2-7, with a weak D call TRBD2 (6 bases). The CDR3 length is 14 residues. Looked up from germline, CDR1 is GTSNPN and CDR2 is SVGIG (reference sequence). The V end lost 0 bases, the J end lost 6 bases, and 15 bases lay between the germline ends.

The chain carries TRBV14 and TRBJ1-2; unclear D gene. Trimming shortened V by 4 bases and J by 8 bases, and 20 bases separated the two germline ends. The germline gives CDR1 SGHDN, CDR2 FVKESK. The CDR3 loop spans 15 amino acids. The CDR3 reads CASSLILSPLSGYTF. CDR3 bases: TGTGCCAGCAGCCTCATATTGAGCCCACTTTCCGGCTACACCTTC.

The chain uses TRBV28 and TRBJ1-1; D perhaps matches TRBD1 (6 bases). V lost 5 bases and J 0 bases, leaving 19 bases between the germline ends. Germline V gene data show CDR1 as MDHEN and CDR2 as SYDVKM. This CDR3 contains 17 residues. This CDR3 reads CASSPSGTPSMNTEAFF. The CDR3 DNA reads TGTGCCAGCAGTCCCTCCGGGACACCCAGCATGAACACTGAAGCTTTCTTT.

This clone was found a few times. The gene calls are TRBV14 and TRBJ1-1, with D tentatively TRBD1 (5 bases). CDR3 size: 11 residues. Germline CDR1 is SGHDN and CDR2 is FVKESK. V lost 8 bases and J 12 bases, leaving 16 bases between the germline ends. DNA of the CDR3: TGTGCCAGCCGGGCGGCAGGGATAACTTTCTTT. It translates to CASRAAGITFF.

The CDR3 here is CASSLRGYGEAFF. The CDR3 DNA sequence: TGTGCCAGCAGTCTCAGGGGTTACGGTGAAGCTTTCTTT. The chain recombines TRBV27 with TRBJ1-1; maybe TRBD1 (6 bases). Trimming removed 5 bases at V and 7 bases at J, with 14 bases between. This CDR3 is 13 amino acids long. Germline assignment: CDR1 MNHEY and CDR2 SMNVEV (reference sequence).

The chain recombines TRBV4-2 with TRBJ1-5, with D perhaps TRBD1 (6 bases). Germline V gene lookup returns CDR1 LGHNA and CDR2 YNFKEQ. The CDR3 totals 15 residues. V lost 0 bases and J 7 bases, leaving 13 bases between the germline ends. Here the CDR3 reads CASSQDTRGGQPQHF. CDR3 DNA sequence: TGTGCCAGCAGCCAAGATACCAGGGGCGGCCAGCCCCAGCATTTT.

The rearrangement uses TRBV5-1 and TRBJ1-1; 9 bases agree with TRBD1. The CDR3 spans 16 residues. CDR1 is SGHRS and CDR2 is YFSETQ in the germline V gene. The V and J ends lost 1 base and 4 bases, in that order; junction bases with no gene match: 8. CDR3 sequence (DNA): TGCGCCAGCAGCTTGAACAGGGGGCTCTCGAGCACTGAAGCTTTCTTT. Its protein product is CASSLNRGLSSTEAFF.